The 4 T cell receptor beta chains below were found in one sample sequenced in a study of blood T cell repertoires in COVID-19. The method was immunoSEQ multiplex PCR; TCRdb's version includes in-frame clones alone and lacks a portion of them. The sample yields over 200,000 clones, 83% seen once. Material for sequencing was peripheral blood. The receptors stem from a woman between 35 and 50 years old with active or convalescent COVID-19.

The chain links TRBV18 to TRBJ1-3; TRBD1 matches at 8 bases. From germline, CDR1 is KGHSH and CDR2 LQKENI. The V gene end was trimmed by 3 bases and the J gene end by 4 bases; junction bases not matched to a gene: 8. This CDR3 contains 16 residues. CDR3 nucleotides: TGTGCCAGCTCACCTTCCGGGACAGGTGCAGGAAACACCATATATTTT. Its protein is CASSPSGTGAGNTIYF.

The rearrangement uses TRBV24-1 and TRBJ1-5, with D tentatively TRBD1 (6 bases). This CDR3 comprises 17 residues. V was trimmed by 4 bases and J by 6 bases, leaving 21 bases between them. Germline V lookup: CDR1 KGHDR, CDR2 SFDVKD. The CDR3 here is CATSDARVGRGGQPQHF. The CDR3, as DNA: TGTGCCACCAGTGACGCGAGGGTTGGCAGGGGTGGTCAGCCCCAGCATTTT.

CDR3 protein: CAWSTGQARGYSNQPQHF. For the CDR3, the DNA is TGTGCCTGGAGTACGGGACAGGCCCGCGGCTATAGCAATCAGCCCCAGCATTTT. V gene TRBV30 combines with J gene TRBJ1-5; 8 bases map to TRBD1. V was clipped by 2 bases and J by 0 bases; unmatched bases: 12. This CDR3 region has 18 residues. Germline V gene lookup returns CDR1 GTSNPN and CDR2 SVGIG (reference sequence).

This rearrangement joins TRBV29-1 to TRBJ2-7; TRBD1 matches at 8 bases. The J segment lost 9 bases and the V segment lost 7 bases, leaving 11 bases of the junction unmatched. Per the germline V gene, CDR1 is SQVTM and CDR2 is ANQGSEA. CDR3 length: 12 residues. CDR3 protein: CSGKGQGKGQYF. DNA of the CDR3: TGCAGCGGGAAAGGACAGGGTAAAGGGCAGTACTTC.